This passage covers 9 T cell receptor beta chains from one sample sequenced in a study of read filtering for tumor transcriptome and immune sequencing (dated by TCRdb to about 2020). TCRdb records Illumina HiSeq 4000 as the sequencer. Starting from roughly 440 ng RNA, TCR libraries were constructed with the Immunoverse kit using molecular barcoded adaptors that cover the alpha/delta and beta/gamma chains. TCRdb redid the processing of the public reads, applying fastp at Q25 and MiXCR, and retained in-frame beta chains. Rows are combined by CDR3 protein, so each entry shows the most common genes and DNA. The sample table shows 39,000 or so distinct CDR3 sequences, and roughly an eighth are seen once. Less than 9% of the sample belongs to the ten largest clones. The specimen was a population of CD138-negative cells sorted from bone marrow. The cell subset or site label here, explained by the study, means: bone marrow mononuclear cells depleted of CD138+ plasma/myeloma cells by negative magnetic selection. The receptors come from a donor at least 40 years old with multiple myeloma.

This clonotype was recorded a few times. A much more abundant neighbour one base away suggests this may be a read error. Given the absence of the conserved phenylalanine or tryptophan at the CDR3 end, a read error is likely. CDR3 DNA: TGCAGCGTTCTGGAAACGAACACTGAAGCTTTCTCT. Translation gives CSVLETNTEAFS. The chain combines TRBV29-1 with TRBJ1-1; D remains ambiguous. V lost 5 bases and J lost 1, with 8 bases in between. The CDR3 covers 12 residues. Germline assignment: CDR1 SQVTM and CDR2 ANQGSEA.

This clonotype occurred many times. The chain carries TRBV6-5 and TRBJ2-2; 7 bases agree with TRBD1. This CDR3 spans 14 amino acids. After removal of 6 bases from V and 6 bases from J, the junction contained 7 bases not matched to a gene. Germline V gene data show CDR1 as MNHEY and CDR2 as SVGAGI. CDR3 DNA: TGTGCCAGCAGCCTCACAGGGGCGGCCGGGGAGCTGTTTTTT. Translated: CASSLTGAAGELFF.

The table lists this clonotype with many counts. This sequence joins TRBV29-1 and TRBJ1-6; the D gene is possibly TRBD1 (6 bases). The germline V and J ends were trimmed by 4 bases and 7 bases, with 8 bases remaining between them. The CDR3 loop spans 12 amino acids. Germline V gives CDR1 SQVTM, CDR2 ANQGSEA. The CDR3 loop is CSVGGGNSPLHF. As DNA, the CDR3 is TGCAGCGTTGGAGGGGGAAATTCACCCCTCCACTTT.

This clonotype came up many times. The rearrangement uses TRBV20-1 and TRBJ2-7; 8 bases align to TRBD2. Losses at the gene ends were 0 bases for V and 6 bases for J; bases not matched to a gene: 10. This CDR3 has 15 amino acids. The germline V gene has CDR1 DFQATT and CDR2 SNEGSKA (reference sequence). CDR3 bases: TGCAGTGCTAGAGACCTCAAGGGACTAGTTTCCGAGCAGTACTTC. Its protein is CSARDLKGLVSEQYF.

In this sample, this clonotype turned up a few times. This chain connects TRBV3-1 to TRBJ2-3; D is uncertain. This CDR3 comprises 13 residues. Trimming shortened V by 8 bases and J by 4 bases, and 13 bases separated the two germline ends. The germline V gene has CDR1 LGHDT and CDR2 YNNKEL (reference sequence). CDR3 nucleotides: TGTGCCAGCGTCGGCTCAAGGGCAGATACGCAGTATTTT. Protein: CASVGSRADTQYF.

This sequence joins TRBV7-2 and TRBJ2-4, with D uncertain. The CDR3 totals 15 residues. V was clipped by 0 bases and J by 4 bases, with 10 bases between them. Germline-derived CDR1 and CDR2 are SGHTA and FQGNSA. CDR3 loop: CASSLAGKIKNIQYF. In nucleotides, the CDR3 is TGTGCCAGCAGCTTAGCTGGGAAGATAAAAAACATTCAGTACTTC. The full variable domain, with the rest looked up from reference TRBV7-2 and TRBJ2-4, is GAGVSQSPSNKVTEKGKDVELRCDPISGHTALYWYRQSLGQGLEFLIYFQGNSAPDKSGLPSDRFSAERTGGSVSTLTIQRTQQEDSAVYLCASSLAGKIKNIQYFGAGTRLSVL.

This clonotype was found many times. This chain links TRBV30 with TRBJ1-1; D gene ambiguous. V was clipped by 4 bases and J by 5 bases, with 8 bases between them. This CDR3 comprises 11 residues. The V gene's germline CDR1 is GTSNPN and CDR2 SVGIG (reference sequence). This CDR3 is CAWTDWTEAFF. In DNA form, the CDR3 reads TGTGCCTGGACCGATTGGACTGAAGCTTTCTTT. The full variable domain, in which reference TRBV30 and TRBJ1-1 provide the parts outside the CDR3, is SQTIHQWPATLVQPVGSPLSLECTVEGTSNPNLYWYRQAAGRGLQLLFYSVGIGQISSEVPQNLSASRPQDRQFILSSKKLLLSDSGFYLCAWTDWTEAFFGQGTRLTVV.

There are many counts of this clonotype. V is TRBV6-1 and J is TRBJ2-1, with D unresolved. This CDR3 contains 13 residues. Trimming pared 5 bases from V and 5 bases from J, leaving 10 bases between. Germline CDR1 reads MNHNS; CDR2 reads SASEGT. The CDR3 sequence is CASSSSTDNEQFF. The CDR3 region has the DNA TGTGCCAGCAGTTCCTCAACCGACAATGAGCAGTTCTTC.

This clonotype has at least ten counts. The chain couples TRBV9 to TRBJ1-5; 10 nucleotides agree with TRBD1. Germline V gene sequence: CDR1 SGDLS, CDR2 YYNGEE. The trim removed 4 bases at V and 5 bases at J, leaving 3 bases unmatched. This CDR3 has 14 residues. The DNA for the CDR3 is TGTGCCAGCAGCTACGGGACAGGGGATCAGCCCCAGCATTTT. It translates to CASSYGTGDQPQHF.